The 3 T cell receptor beta chains below all came from one sample that was sequenced in a study of cytomegalovirus exposure and HLA in healthy donors. PCR used 60 Vbeta primers and 13 Jbeta primers. Assay used: immunoSEQ multiplex PCR; TCRdb lists only in-frame clones, some missing. The sample lists some 160,000 clones; around 77% were seen once. Specimen: PBMCs. All receptors derive from a man aged 55 to 69 in good health and CMV-seronegative.

J is TRBJ1-6 and V is TRBV5-1; D perhaps matches TRBD1 (5 bases). The CDR3 consists of 13 residues. Deletions cut 4 bases from V and 8 bases from J, with 10 bases between. The germline V gene encodes CDR1 SGHRS and CDR2 YFSETQ. CDR3 DNA sequence: TGCGCCAGCAGCCCGATAGGGGATTCACCCCTCCACTTT. This gives the protein CASSPIGDSPLHF.

This clone has just one count. The gene calls are TRBV2 and TRBJ2-3, with D tentatively TRBD2 (5 bases). Germline V lookup: CDR1 SNHLY, CDR2 FYNNEI. The CDR3 covers 14 residues. V lost 3 bases, J lost 0 bases, and 7 bases lay in between. The CDR3 region is CASSERLSTDTQYF. The CDR3 coding sequence is TGTGCCAGCAGTGAGCGACTAAGCACAGATACGCAGTATTTT.

The gene calls are TRBV2 and TRBJ2-4; D is perhaps TRBD1 (6 bases). Trimming left V 6 bases short and J 9 bases short, with 18 bases between. This CDR3 has 14 amino acids. CDR1 SNHLY and CDR2 FYNNEI come from the germline V gene. The CDR3 DNA is TGTGCCAGCAGCCAGACAGGCCTTGTAGGCATTCAGTACTTC. Protein sequence: CASSQTGLVGIQYF.